This is a list of T cell receptor beta chains from one sample in a study of T-cell memory formation after mild COVID-19. TCRdb analysed the 5' RACE reads with MiXCR anew, one entry per CDR3 protein. Of hundreds of thousands of distinct CDR3 sequences in the sample, about 17% were seen once. Sequencing input: PBMCs or a T cell subset sorted from them (not recorded which). These receptors originate from a man aged 18 to 29 who had mild COVID-19 (a few samples of this study predate the infection). Cell type and time point are not known. Both conserved end residues are part of each CDR3. Each record gives: J gene, D gene, clone size, V gene, CDR3 protein, CDR3 DNA. The D gene is left open where the match is weak. Size values are once, few and many counts, or a class for expanded clones, and some rows have none.

J gene: TRBJ2-5
D gene: TRBD2
clone size: -
V gene: TRBV5-6
CDR3 protein: CASSRGGMTQYF
CDR3 DNA: TGTGCCAGCAGCCGCGGGGGGATGACCCAGTACTTC

J gene: TRBJ2-7
D gene: -
clone size: many
V gene: TRBV4-1
CDR3 protein: CASSQKDGYEQYF
CDR3 DNA: TGCGCCAGCAGCCAAAAAGACGGCTACGAGCAGTACTTC

J gene: TRBJ2-3
D gene: -
clone size: many
V gene: TRBV7-7
CDR3 protein: CAVGTGLGTDTQYF
CDR3 DNA: TGTGCCGTCGGAACGGGACTGGGCACAGATACGCAGTATTTT

J gene: TRBJ2-7
D gene: TRBD2
clone size: few
V gene: TRBV19
CDR3 protein: CASSIAASGDYEQYF
CDR3 DNA: TGTGCCAGTAGTATCGCGGCTAGCGGGGATTACGAGCAGTACTTC

J gene: TRBJ2-1
D gene: TRBD2
clone size: few
V gene: TRBV5-1
CDR3 protein: CASSQPPSGGAYEQFF
CDR3 DNA: TGCGCCAGCAGCCAACCGCCTAGCGGGGGGGCCTATGAGCAGTTCTTC

J gene: TRBJ2-7
D gene: -
clone size: -
V gene: TRBV29-1
CDR3 protein: CSAVGGDRYYEQYF
CDR3 DNA: TGCAGCGCCGTAGGGGGGGACAGATACTACGAGCAGTACTTC

J gene: TRBJ2-3
D gene: TRBD1
clone size: -
V gene: TRBV29-1
CDR3 protein: CSADRGQADTQYF
CDR3 DNA: TGCAGTGCGGACAGGGGGCAGGCAGATACGCAGTATTTT

J gene: TRBJ1-1
D gene: -
clone size: few
V gene: TRBV6-6
CDR3 protein: CASSYSMSRQPNTEAFF
CDR3 DNA: TGTGCCAGCAGTTACTCGATGTCGCGTCAGCCAAACACTGAAGCTTTCTTT

J gene: TRBJ2-4
D gene: TRBD1
clone size: few
V gene: TRBV28
CDR3 protein: CASSFDRVGVGNIQYF
CDR3 DNA: TGTGCCAGCAGTTTCGACAGGGTCGGAGTCGGGAACATTCAGTACTTC

J gene: TRBJ1-4
D gene: -
clone size: -
V gene: TRBV18
CDR3 protein: CASSLKTVPNEKLFF
CDR3 DNA: TGTGCCAGCTCACTCAAGACAGTCCCTAATGAAAAACTGTTTTTT

J gene: TRBJ2-5
D gene: TRBD2
clone size: few
V gene: TRBV29-1
CDR3 protein: CSVGGDSGFSETQYF
CDR3 DNA: TGCAGCGTTGGGGGTGATAGCGGGTTTAGTGAGACCCAGTACTTC

J gene: TRBJ1-2
D gene: -
clone size: few
V gene: TRBV5-1
CDR3 protein: CASSDGGLYGYTF
CDR3 DNA: TGCGCCAGCAGCGACGGAGGGCTCTATGGCTACACCTTC

J gene: TRBJ2-3
D gene: -
clone size: -
V gene: TRBV10-2
CDR3 protein: CASSEWGAASTDTQYF
CDR3 DNA: TGCGCCAGCAGTGAGTGGGGGGCGGCTAGCACAGATACGCAGTATTTT

J gene: TRBJ2-5
D gene: -
clone size: -
V gene: TRBV6-2/TRBV6-3
CDR3 protein: CASSHFDGSETQYF
CDR3 DNA: TGTGCCAGCAGTCATTTCGACGGATCGGAGACCCAGTACTTC

J gene: TRBJ2-2
D gene: -
clone size: few
V gene: TRBV24-1
CDR3 protein: CATSASVNTGELFF
CDR3 DNA: TGTGCCACCAGTGCCAGCGTAAACACCGGGGAGCTGTTTTTT

J gene: TRBJ2-1
D gene: -
clone size: few
V gene: TRBV4-1
CDR3 protein: CASSHSGGEQFF
CDR3 DNA: TGCGCCAGCAGCCACAGCGGCGGTGAGCAGTTCTTC

J gene: TRBJ1-1
D gene: -
clone size: few
V gene: TRBV12-3/TRBV12-4
CDR3 protein: CASSLWYGAFF
CDR3 DNA: TGTGCCAGCAGTTTATGGTATGGAGCTTTCTTT

J gene: TRBJ1-1
D gene: -
clone size: few
V gene: TRBV15
CDR3 protein: CATSSDSYTEAFF
CDR3 DNA: TGTGCCACCAGCTCGGACAGCTACACTGAAGCTTTCTTT

J gene: TRBJ2-5
D gene: TRBD2
clone size: few
V gene: TRBV27
CDR3 protein: CASSLGLAGGTQRQETQYF
CDR3 DNA: TGTGCCAGCAGTTTGGGACTAGCGGGGGGAACGCAAAGGCAAGAGACCCAGTACTTC

J gene: TRBJ2-5
D gene: TRBD2
clone size: many
V gene: TRBV11-2
CDR3 protein: CASSLVPSGGARYF
CDR3 DNA: TGTGCCAGCAGCTTAGTCCCTAGCGGGGGGGCCCGGTACTTC

J gene: TRBJ2-3
D gene: -
clone size: -
V gene: TRBV6-5
CDR3 protein: CASSYGGNGLGDTQYF
CDR3 DNA: TGTGCCAGCAGTTACGGGGGGAACGGTCTGGGGGATACGCAGTATTTT

J gene: TRBJ2-1
D gene: TRBD2
clone size: few
V gene: TRBV4-1
CDR3 protein: CASSQPSGGTDEQFF
CDR3 DNA: TGCGCCAGCAGCCAGCCAAGCGGGGGGACCGATGAGCAGTTCTTC

J gene: TRBJ1-2
D gene: -
clone size: many
V gene: TRBV7-2
CDR3 protein: CASSWGIGKGYTF
CDR3 DNA: TGTGCCAGCAGCTGGGGGATCGGAAAAGGCTACACCTTC

J gene: TRBJ1-6
D gene: TRBD1
clone size: few
V gene: TRBV5-6
CDR3 protein: CASSAGTGNSPLHF
CDR3 DNA: TGTGCCAGCAGCGCCGGGACAGGGAATTCACCCCTCCACTTT

J gene: TRBJ2-1
D gene: -
clone size: few
V gene: TRBV30
CDR3 protein: CAYSRFSDEQFF
CDR3 DNA: TGTGCTTATTCCAGATTTTCGGATGAGCAGTTCTTC

J gene: TRBJ2-3
D gene: -
clone size: few
V gene: TRBV4-1
CDR3 protein: CASSQSDVADTQYF
CDR3 DNA: TGCGCCAGCAGCCAATCAGATGTCGCAGATACGCAGTATTTT

J gene: TRBJ2-3
D gene: -
clone size: -
V gene: TRBV7-9
CDR3 protein: CASSLGDASTDTQYF
CDR3 DNA: TGTGCCAGCAGCTTAGGGGACGCTAGCACAGATACGCAGTATTTT

J gene: TRBJ1-5
D gene: -
clone size: -
V gene: TRBV9
CDR3 protein: CASSEDSSNQPQHF
CDR3 DNA: TGTGCCAGCAGTGAGGACAGTAGCAATCAGCCCCAGCATTTT

J gene: TRBJ2-1
D gene: TRBD2
clone size: medium-sized
V gene: TRBV6-4
CDR3 protein: CASSGTSGTYNEQFF
CDR3 DNA: TGTGCCAGCAGTGGGACTAGCGGAACCTACAATGAGCAGTTCTTC

J gene: TRBJ1-1
D gene: -
clone size: -
V gene: TRBV29-1
CDR3 protein: CSVVGPTEAFF
CDR3 DNA: TGCAGCGTTGTGGGTCCGACTGAAGCTTTCTTT

J gene: TRBJ2-2
D gene: TRBD2
clone size: -
V gene: TRBV14
CDR3 protein: CASSPRAGTNTGELFF
CDR3 DNA: TGTGCCAGCAGCCCCCGAGCGGGGACCAACACCGGGGAGCTGTTTTTT

J gene: TRBJ2-7
D gene: -
clone size: many
V gene: TRBV10-2
CDR3 protein: CASRDNSYEQYF
CDR3 DNA: TGCGCCAGCAGAGACAACTCCTACGAGCAGTACTTC

J gene: TRBJ2-2
D gene: -
clone size: many
V gene: TRBV18
CDR3 protein: CASSPRTGELFF
CDR3 DNA: TGTGCCAGCTCACCAAGAACCGGGGAGCTGTTTTTT

J gene: TRBJ1-2
D gene: -
clone size: -
V gene: TRBV7-2
CDR3 protein: CASSPMKGYGYTF
CDR3 DNA: TGTGCCAGCAGCCCTATGAAGGGATATGGCTACACCTTC

J gene: TRBJ1-2
D gene: -
clone size: -
V gene: TRBV6-2/TRBV6-3
CDR3 protein: CASSYAGAALGYTF
CDR3 DNA: TGTGCCAGCAGTTACGCAGGGGCTGCCCTTGGCTACACCTTC

J gene: TRBJ2-7
D gene: -
clone size: few
V gene: TRBV7-9
CDR3 protein: CASSLGLGGDYEQYF
CDR3 DNA: TGTGCCAGCAGCTTAGGGCTGGGCGGGGACTACGAGCAGTACTTC

J gene: TRBJ2-3
D gene: -
clone size: -
V gene: TRBV6-5
CDR3 protein: CASSYMAGADTQYF
CDR3 DNA: TGTGCCAGCAGTTACATGGCAGGAGCAGATACGCAGTATTTT

J gene: TRBJ1-5
D gene: TRBD1
clone size: -
V gene: TRBV7-2
CDR3 protein: CASSFGQGMHQPQHF
CDR3 DNA: TGTGCCAGCAGCTTCGGACAGGGAATGCATCAGCCCCAGCATTTT

J gene: TRBJ1-1
D gene: -
clone size: -
V gene: TRBV6-6
CDR3 protein: CASDRTESQAFF
CDR3 DNA: TGTGCCAGTGATCGTACAGAATCCCAAGCTTTCTTT

J gene: TRBJ2-7
D gene: -
clone size: many
V gene: TRBV11-3
CDR3 protein: CASSLEGEKQYF
CDR3 DNA: TGTGCCAGCAGCTTAGAAGGAGAAAAGCAGTACTTC

J gene: TRBJ2-3
D gene: TRBD2
clone size: -
V gene: TRBV7-2
CDR3 protein: CASSSWGGSTDTQYF
CDR3 DNA: TGTGCCAGCAGCTCCTGGGGGGGGAGCACAGATACGCAGTATTTT

J gene: TRBJ1-1
D gene: -
clone size: -
V gene: TRBV25-1
CDR3 protein: CASSVGTGKAFF
CDR3 DNA: TGTGCCAGCAGTGTTGGAACAGGAAAAGCTTTCTTT